This TCR beta chain was identified during a study of blood T cells in healthy people across ages. General study findings and limits: Higher diversity and more naive CD4+ cells were features of long-lived donors, compared to aged donors.

The V end lost 5 bases, the J end lost 7 bases, and 9 bases lay between the germline ends. This CDR3 has 13 residues. Germline CDR1 SEHNR, CDR2 FQNEAQ (reference sequence). This clonotype was seen more than once but under ten times. Its matching antigen is unknown. A second PCR of 7 to 11 cycles used a sample-barcoded 5' primer and a J-beta primer mix. MiXCR, applied by TCRdb to the 5' RACE reads, yields one record per CDR3 protein. The sample yields about 680,000 distinct CDR3 sequences, 49% seen once. Material: blood. This TCR was recovered from a woman aged 60 to 75 in good health. The rearrangement links TRBV7-9 to TRBJ1-6, with no clear D. The CDR3 region is CASSLGWNSPLHF. Here the CDR3 DNA reads TGTGCCAGCAGCCTTGGGTGGAATTCACCCCTCCACTTT.